This TCR beta chain was captured by sequencing in a study of CXCR3-negative and CXCR3-positive naive CD8 T cells. About this clonotype itself: Its specificity is not known.

From germline, CDR1 is MDHEN and CDR2 SYDVKM. The CDR3 spans 15 residues. Study observations and caveats: Diversity in memory CD8+ cells fell much lower than the comparably high levels seen in both naive subsets. Both naive subsets, CXCR3-negative and CXCR3-positive, displayed similar TRBV-TRBJ usage, unlike memory cells. Against CXCR3-negative naive cells, CXCR3-positive naive cells showed more hydrophobic TRB CDR3s.

Each TRB cDNA library was prepared by 5' RACE (with UMI labels). TCRdb reprocessed the 5' RACE reads; each CDR3 protein has one entry and no DNA is given. The sample yields 75,000 to 95,000 distinct CDR3 sequences, of which the top ten take up 0.95% to 1.4%. The chain is built from TRBV28 and TRBJ1-2. The clonotype was recovered from a human donor in good health. Some clones in this sample may be carry-over from other donors' samples. Material for sequencing was naive CXCR3- CD8+ T cells from blood. The subset was: CD45RO-CCR7+CD27+CD95- naive CD8+ T cells lacking CXCR3 (TNR3-). CDR3 region: CASSLRVGANYGYTF.